This T cell receptor beta chain was profiled in a study of cytomegalovirus exposure and HLA in healthy donors. Study overall: Early released data comprised around 79 million unique TCRs from HLA-typed donors.

CDR1 is KGHSH and CDR2 is LQKENI in the germline V gene. V was clipped by 4 bases and J by 1 base, with 14 bases between them. CDR3 length: 16 amino acids. 60 Vbeta and 13 Jbeta primers were used in PCR. Using immunoSEQ multiplex PCR, the repertoire was profiled, and TCRdb retains in-frame clones only, with some absent. In total, the table holds roughly 120,000 clones. General study points: Some public TCRs appeared in many individuals, while most sequences were rare. A later analysis showed TCR association rates differing by HLA locus, peaking at DRB1 and lowest at HLA-C.

As regards this clone: Antigen specificity is unknown.

The receptor comes from a young man in good health and CMV-seronegative. The chain couples TRBV18 to TRBJ1-5; D call uncertain. Sequenced input: PBMCs. The CDR3 coding sequence is TGTGCCAGCTCACAATTTGGGCGGAGGAGCAATCAGCCCCAGCATTTT. It encodes CASSQFGRRSNQPQHF.